These 22 T cell receptor beta chains share one sample of origin, sequenced in a study of human T cells and chemical hapten exposure. TCRdb processed the RACE reads anew with MiXCR; each CDR3 protein has one entry. In the table there are 65,000 to 90,000 distinct CDR3 sequences, 6.6% of which are singletons. Time point reported: patch test 2, 6 weeks after DPC sensitization. Treatment indicated: therapeutic diphenylcyclopropenone sensitization with weekly scalp DPC. The material was whole blood, obtained in connection with sensitization to the hapten diphenylcyclopropenone (DPC). The source of these receptors is a woman in her 30s with alopecia areata. Some clones in this sample may be carry-over from other donors' samples.

CDR3 residues: CASSFLRHISTDTQYF. The CDR3 coding sequence is TGTGCCAGCAGTTTTCTCAGACATATTAGCACAGATACGCAGTATTTT. The V and J genes are TRBV12-3 or TRBV12-4 and TRBJ2-3; D is ambiguous. Trimming took off 3 bases at V and 0 bases at J, with 13 bases between the two ends. This CDR3 comprises 16 residues.

On this clonotype: Being one base from a much bigger clone, this may be a read error. The rearrangement uses TRBV11-2 and TRBJ1-1, with a tentative D call TRBD1 (6 bases). The V gene's germline CDR1 is SGHAT and CDR2 FQNNGV. The CDR3 runs 15 residues. CDR3 bases: TGTGCCAGCAGCCCCCATCGGGGGCTGAACACTGAAGCTTACTTT. This encodes CASSPHRGLNTEAYF.

In its sample, this clonotype was seen many times. V gene TRBV20-1 combines with J gene TRBJ2-3; D remains unclear. Germline V lookup: CDR1 DFQATT, CDR2 SNEGSKA (reference sequence). V shed 3 bases and J shed 4 bases, with 11 bases lying between them. CDR3 length: 13 residues. The CDR3 region is CSASRHWADTQYF. The DNA for the CDR3 is TGCAGTGCTAGTAGACACTGGGCAGATACGCAGTATTTT.

The V and J genes are TRBV25-1 and TRBJ1-1, with 9 nucleotides matching TRBD1. V shed 6 bases and J 11 bases; nucleotides not matched to a gene: 4. The CDR3 spans 11 residues. Germline V gene lookup returns CDR1 MGHDK and CDR2 SYGVNS. CDR3 sequence: CASSRGQGAFF. The CDR3 bases are TGTGCCAGCAGCAGAGGACAGGGGGCTTTCTTT.

This clonotype was counted a single time. A much more abundant neighbour one base away suggests this may be a read error. Likely a read error: the CDR3 ends without its conserved phenylalanine or tryptophan. The chain joins TRBV10-3 to TRBJ2-3; 8 nucleotides line up with TRBD2. Germline V gene sequence: CDR1 ENHRY, CDR2 SYGVKD. This CDR3 spans 14 amino acids. Germline trimming cut 6 bases from V and 4 bases from J; bases unmatched to any gene: 6. The CDR3 region has the DNA TGTGCCATCAGCGGGGGGGCCAAGGCAGATACGCAGTATATT. This gives the protein CAISGGAKADTQYI.

This clonotype was counted between two and nine times. It may be a read error: a sequence one base away is much more abundant. V is TRBV28 and J is TRBJ1-5; no definite D call. This CDR3 contains 14 residues. Per the germline V gene, CDR1 is MDHEN and CDR2 is SYDVKM. For the CDR3, the DNA is TGTGTCAGCAGTCCCCCCGGGGGCAATCAGCCCCAGCATTTT. It codes for CVSSPPGGNQPQHF.

The sample holds a few counts of this clonotype. The chain has TRBV20-1 and TRBJ1-2, with 7 bases identical to TRBD1. Germline lookup yields CDR1 DFQATT and CDR2 SNEGSKA (reference sequence). The J segment lost 4 bases and the V segment lost 6 bases, leaving 11 bases of the junction unmatched. This CDR3 is built from 14 residues. Here the CDR3 DNA reads TGCAGTGCCCGCCTAAACCGGGACAGCTATGGCTACACCTTC. Encoded protein: CSARLNRDSYGYTF.

This clonotype came up a few times. The chain's CDR3 is CSATGQGVSSGYTF. DNA of the CDR3: TGCAGTGCTACGGGACAGGGAGTATCTAGTGGCTACACCTTC. The chain has TRBV20-1 and TRBJ1-2; 9 positions agree with TRBD1. J was trimmed by 7 bases and V by 4 bases; bases with no gene match: 10. CDR3 length: 14 amino acids. CDR1 and CDR2 from the germline V gene are DFQATT and SNEGSKA (reference sequence).

The chain couples TRBV5-4 to TRBJ1-3; perhaps TRBD1 as D (6 bases). The germline V and J ends were trimmed by 2 bases and 2 bases, with 8 bases remaining between them. CDR3 length: 14 amino acids. Germline CDR1 and CDR2: SGHNT and YYREEE (reference sequence). The CDR3: CASSFAGAGNTIYF. In DNA form, the CDR3 reads TGTGCCAGCAGCTTTGCAGGGGCTGGAAACACCATATATTTT. The whole variable domain, remainder taken from reference TRBV5-4 and TRBJ1-3, is ETGVTQSPTHLIKTRGQQVTLRCSSQSGHNTVSWYQQALGQGPQFIFQYYREEENGRGNFPPRFSGLQFPNYSSELNVNALELDDSALYLCASSFAGAGNTIYFGEGSWLTVV.

This clonotype was counted at least ten times. The chain joins TRBV6-6 to TRBJ1-1; D is ambiguous. This CDR3 comprises 13 residues. The germline V gene has CDR1 MNHNY and CDR2 SVGAGI (reference sequence). The V gene lost 6 bases and the J gene lost 6 bases, with 14 bases spanning the gap. CDR3 sequence reads: CASSPSGGAEAFF. The CDR3 DNA sequence: TGTGCCAGCAGCCCGTCGGGAGGCGCTGAAGCTTTCTTT.

This clonotype was counted a few times. The V gene is TRBV7-6, the J gene TRBJ2-7; D is unresolved. In germline, CDR1 is SGHVS, CDR2 FNYEAQ. The CDR3 spans 13 residues. V was shortened by 5 bases and J by 7 bases, with 15 bases between the two germline ends. The CDR3 sequence is CASSIQLLEEQYF. CDR3 nucleotides: TGTGCCAGCAGCATACAGCTCCTCGAAGAGCAGTACTTC. The full variable domain, completed using reference TRBV7-6 and TRBJ2-7, is GAGVSQSPRYKVTKRGQDVALRCDPISGHVSLYWYRQALGQGPEFLTYFNYEAQQDKSGLPNDRFSAERPEGSISTLTIQRTEQRDSAMYRCASSIQLLEEQYFGPGTRLTVT.

This clonotype was seen many times. The rearrangement uses TRBV7-7 and TRBJ2-3; weak D call: TRBD2 (6 bases). CDR3 length: 15 residues. Germline CDR1 is SSHAT and CDR2 is FNYEAQ (reference sequence). V shed 1 base and J shed 2 bases, with 10 bases lying between them. CDR3 nucleotides: TGTGCCAGCAGCTTAGATGGAGGGTTCACAGATACGCAGTATTTT. Translating gives CASSLDGGFTDTQYF.

This clonotype has a handful of counts. The chain joins TRBV19 to TRBJ2-2; TRBD1 agrees at 7 bases. The CDR3 runs 17 residues. The V gene's germline CDR1 is LNHDA and CDR2 SQIVND (reference sequence). The V gene end was trimmed by 1 base and the J gene end by 6 bases; junction bases not matched to a gene: 11. CDR3 amino acids: CASSIGNRGRISGELFF. CDR3 DNA sequence: TGTGCCAGTAGTATAGGAAACAGGGGAAGAATTTCCGGGGAGCTGTTTTTT.

There are many counts of this clonotype. V gene TRBV11-1 combines with J gene TRBJ2-2; D is possibly TRBD2 (5 bases). V was pared by 1 base and J by 4 bases, with 13 bases between. CDR3 size: 16 residues. Germline CDR1 reads SGHAT; CDR2 reads FQDESV (reference sequence). As DNA, the CDR3 is TGTGCCAGCAGCTTAGTTTCTGCGGGCGGCACCGGGGAGCTGTTTTTT. Its protein is CASSLVSAGGTGELFF.

The chain employs TRBV20-1 and TRBJ1-4; D remains ambiguous. The germline V gene has CDR1 DFQATT and CDR2 SNEGSKA (reference sequence). V was trimmed by 0 bases and J by 0 bases, leaving 8 bases between them. CDR3 length: 15 residues. CDR3 sequence (DNA): TGCAGTGCTAGAGATATGAGGGCAACTAATGAAAAACTGTTTTTT. Protein product: CSARDMRATNEKLFF.

This clonotype was recorded many times. The gene calls are TRBV20-1 and TRBJ2-3; the match to TRBD2 covers 12 bases. After removal of 5 bases from V and 2 bases from J, the junction contained 5 bases not matched to a gene. The CDR3 extends over 15 amino acids. CDR1 DFQATT and CDR2 SNEGSKA come from the germline V gene (reference sequence). CDR3 nucleotides: TGCAGTGCTGACCCTAGCGGGGGGGTCACAGATACGCAGTATTTT. This gives the protein CSADPSGGVTDTQYF.

This clonotype was counted only a few times. CDR3 DNA sequence: TGTGCCAGCAGCGTTCGAGCCACGACCGGGGGTGAGCAGTTCTTC. Translating gives CASSVRATTGGEQFF. The gene calls are TRBV9 and TRBJ2-1; the D gene is possibly TRBD2 (6 bases). Germline lookup yields CDR1 SGDLS and CDR2 YYNGEE. Deletions cut 2 bases from V and 9 bases from J, with 18 bases between. This CDR3 is built from 15 residues. The whole variable domain, filled in from reference TRBV9 and TRBJ2-1, reads DSGVTQTPKHLITATGQRVTLRCSPRSGDLSVYWYQQSLDQGLQFLIQYYNGEERAKGNILERFSAQQFPDLHSELNLSSLELGDSALYFCASSVRATTGGEQFFGPGTRLTVL.

This clonotype was detected ten times or more. V is TRBV11-2 and J is TRBJ2-2; 12 bases are a match to TRBD2. Unmatched junction bases numbered 8, after V lost 2 bases and J lost 7 bases. The CDR3 loop spans 17 amino acids. The V gene's germline CDR1 is SGHAT and CDR2 FQNNGV. The CDR3 sequence: CASSLKTSGGPIGELFF. In DNA, the CDR3 is TGTGCCAGCAGCTTAAAGACTAGCGGGGGTCCAATCGGGGAGCTGTTTTTT.

This clonotype was picked up a small number of times. The chain carries TRBV7-9 and TRBJ2-2; 9 nucleotides match TRBD1. The germline gives CDR1 SEHNR, CDR2 FQNEAQ (reference sequence). With V trimmed by 5 bases and J by 3 bases, 7 bases remained unmatched. This CDR3 comprises 16 residues. The CDR3: CASSPGQGSHTGELFF. DNA of the CDR3: TGTGCCAGCAGCCCGGGACAGGGTAGCCACACCGGGGAGCTGTTTTTT.

Only a few counts were recorded for this clonotype. One junction end does not reproduce the germline sequence, and a read error may be involved. The V gene is TRBV6-5, the J gene TRBJ1-1; D possibly corresponds to TRBD1 (6 bases). The CDR3 extends over 14 amino acids. Germline CDR1 is MNHEY and CDR2 is SVGAGI. This CDR3 reads CASIYQGPNTEAFF. The CDR3 bases are TGTGCCAGCATTTACCAGGGGCCGAACACTGAAGCTTTCTTT.

In its sample, this clonotype was seen many times. This chain uses TRBV29-1 with TRBJ2-3, with D perhaps TRBD2 (6 bases). Germline loops: CDR1 SQVTM, CDR2 ANQGSEA. This CDR3 region has 16 residues. Trimming took 4 bases from V and 2 from J, leaving 19 bases between them. CDR3 DNA sequence: TGCAGCGTTGTTGGTACGGCGGGGAGATCCACAGATACGCAGTATTTT. Residues: CSVVGTAGRSTDTQYF.

The table lists this clonotype with many counts. V usage is TRBV11-2 and J usage is TRBJ1-1; D is possibly TRBD1 (5 bases). The CDR3 extends over 13 amino acids. Germline assignment: CDR1 SGHAT and CDR2 FQNNGV. V was shortened by 3 bases and J by 3 bases, with 8 bases between the two germline ends. CDR3 sequence: CASSLDTDTEAFF. The DNA for the CDR3 is TGTGCCAGCAGCTTGGACACAGACACTGAAGCTTTCTTT.